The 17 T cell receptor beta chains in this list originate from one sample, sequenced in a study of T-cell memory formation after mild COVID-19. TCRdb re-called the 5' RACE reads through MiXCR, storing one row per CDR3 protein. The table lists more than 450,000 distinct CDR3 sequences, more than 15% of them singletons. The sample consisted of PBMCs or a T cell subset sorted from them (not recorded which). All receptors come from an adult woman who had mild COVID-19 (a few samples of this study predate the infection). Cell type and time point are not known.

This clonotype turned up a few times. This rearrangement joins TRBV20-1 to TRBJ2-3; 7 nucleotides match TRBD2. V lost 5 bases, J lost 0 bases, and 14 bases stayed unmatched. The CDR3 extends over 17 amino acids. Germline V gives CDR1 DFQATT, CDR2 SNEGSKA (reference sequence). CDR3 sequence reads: CSAPDASGASSTDTQYF. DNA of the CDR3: TGCAGTGCTCCGGACGCGAGCGGGGCCTCTAGCACAGATACGCAGTATTTT.

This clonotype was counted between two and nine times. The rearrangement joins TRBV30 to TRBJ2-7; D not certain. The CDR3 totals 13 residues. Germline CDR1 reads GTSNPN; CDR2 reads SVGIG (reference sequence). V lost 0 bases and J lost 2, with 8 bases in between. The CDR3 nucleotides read TGTGCCTGGAGTGTAGGCCAGACCTACGAGCAGTACTTC. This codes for CAWSVGQTYEQYF.

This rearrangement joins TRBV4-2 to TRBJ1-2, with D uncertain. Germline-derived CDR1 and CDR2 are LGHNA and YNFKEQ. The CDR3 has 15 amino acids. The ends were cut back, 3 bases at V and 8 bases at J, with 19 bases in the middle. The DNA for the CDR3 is TGTGCCAGCAGCCACGACCGGGCCGCCTCCTGGGGCTACACCTTC. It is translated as CASSHDRAASWGYTF.

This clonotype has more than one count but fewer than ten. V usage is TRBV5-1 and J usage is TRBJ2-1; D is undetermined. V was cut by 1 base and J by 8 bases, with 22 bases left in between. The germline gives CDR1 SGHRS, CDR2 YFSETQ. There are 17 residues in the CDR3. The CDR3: CASSLILRTVGGDEQFF. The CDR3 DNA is TGCGCCAGCAGCTTGATCCTGCGGACGGTCGGCGGCGATGAGCAGTTCTTC.

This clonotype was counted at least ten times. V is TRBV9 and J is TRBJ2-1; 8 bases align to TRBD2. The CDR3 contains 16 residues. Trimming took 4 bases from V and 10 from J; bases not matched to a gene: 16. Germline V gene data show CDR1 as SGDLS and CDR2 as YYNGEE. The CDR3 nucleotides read TGTGCCAGCAGCCCCCAAGAGCCGGGACTAGTCGGGGAGCAGTTCTTC. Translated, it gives CASSPQEPGLVGEQFF.

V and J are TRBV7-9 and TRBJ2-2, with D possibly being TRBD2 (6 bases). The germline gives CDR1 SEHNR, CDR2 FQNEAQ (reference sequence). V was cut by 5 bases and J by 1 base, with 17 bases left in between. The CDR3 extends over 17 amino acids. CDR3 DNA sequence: TGTGCCAGCAGCGGCTACTGGGGGGAGCTGAACACCGGGGAGCTGTTTTTT. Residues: CASSGYWGELNTGELFF.

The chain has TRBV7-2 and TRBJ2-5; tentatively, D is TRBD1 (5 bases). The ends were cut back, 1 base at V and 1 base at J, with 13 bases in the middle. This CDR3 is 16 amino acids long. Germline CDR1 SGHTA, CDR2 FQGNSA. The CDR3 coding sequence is TGTGCCAGCAGCTTAGGGGGCGGTGTCCCCCAAGAGACCCAGTACTTC. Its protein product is CASSLGGGVPQETQYF.

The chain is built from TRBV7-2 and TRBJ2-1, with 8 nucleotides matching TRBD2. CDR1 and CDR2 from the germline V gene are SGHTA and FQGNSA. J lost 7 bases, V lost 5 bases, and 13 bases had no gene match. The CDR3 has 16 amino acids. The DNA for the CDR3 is TGTGCCAGCAGCCCCAACCCAGCGGGAGTCGGGAATGAGCAGTTCTTC. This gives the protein CASSPNPAGVGNEQFF.

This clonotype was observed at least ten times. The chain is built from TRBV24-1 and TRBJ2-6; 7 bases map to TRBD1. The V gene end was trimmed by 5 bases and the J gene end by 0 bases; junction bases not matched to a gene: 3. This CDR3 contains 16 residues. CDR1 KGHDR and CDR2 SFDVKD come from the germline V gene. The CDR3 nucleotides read TGTGCCACCAGTGGAGGGGGCCACTCTGGGGCCAACGTCCTGACTTTC. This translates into CATSGGGHSGANVLTF.

CDR3 loop: CSAELPRGNGELFF. Here the CDR3 DNA reads TGCAGTGCTGAGCTACCTAGGGGTAACGGGGAGCTGTTTTTT. The chain combines TRBV20-1 with TRBJ2-2, with a weak D call TRBD1 (5 bases). The V end was cut by 5 bases, the J end by 7 bases, with 17 bases between. This CDR3 comprises 14 residues. Per germline, CDR1 DFQATT and CDR2 SNEGSKA (reference sequence).

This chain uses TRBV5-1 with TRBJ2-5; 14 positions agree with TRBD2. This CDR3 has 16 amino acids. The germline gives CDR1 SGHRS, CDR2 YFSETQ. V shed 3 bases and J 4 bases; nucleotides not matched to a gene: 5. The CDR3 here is CASSSSGTSGRETQYF. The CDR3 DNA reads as TGCGCCAGCAGCTCCTCCGGGACTAGCGGGAGAGAGACCCAGTACTTC.

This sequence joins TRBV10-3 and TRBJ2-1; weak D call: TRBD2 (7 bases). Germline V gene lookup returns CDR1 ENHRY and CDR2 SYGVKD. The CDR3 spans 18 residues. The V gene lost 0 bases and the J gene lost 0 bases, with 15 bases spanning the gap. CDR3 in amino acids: CAISESLRGLGSYNEQFF. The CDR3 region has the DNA TGTGCCATCAGTGAGTCGTTGCGGGGGCTAGGCTCCTACAATGAGCAGTTCTTC.

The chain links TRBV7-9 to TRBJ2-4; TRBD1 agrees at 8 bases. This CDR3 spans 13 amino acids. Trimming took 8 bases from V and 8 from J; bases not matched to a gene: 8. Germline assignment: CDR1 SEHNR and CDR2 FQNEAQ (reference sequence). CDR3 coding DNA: TGTGCCAGCGGCGGGACAGGCGAATACATTCAGTACTTC. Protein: CASGGTGEYIQYF.

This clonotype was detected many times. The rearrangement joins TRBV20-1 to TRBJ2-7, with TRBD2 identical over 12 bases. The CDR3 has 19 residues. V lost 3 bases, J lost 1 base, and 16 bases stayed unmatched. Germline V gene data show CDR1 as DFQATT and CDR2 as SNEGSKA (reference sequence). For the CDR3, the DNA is TGCAGTGCTAGTTCTCCGTTGGGGCCACTAGCGGGAGGATCCTACGAGCAGTACTTC. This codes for CSASSPLGPLAGGSYEQYF.

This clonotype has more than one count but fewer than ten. The CDR3 DNA sequence: TGTGCCAGCGGGTTGGATGAGCAGTTCTTC. This sequence encodes CASGLDEQFF. This chain uses TRBV7-8 with TRBJ2-1; D call uncertain. Trimming took 8 bases from V and 8 from J, leaving 7 bases between them. The length of the CDR3 is 10 residues. Germline V CDR1 and CDR2: SGHVS, FQNEAQ.

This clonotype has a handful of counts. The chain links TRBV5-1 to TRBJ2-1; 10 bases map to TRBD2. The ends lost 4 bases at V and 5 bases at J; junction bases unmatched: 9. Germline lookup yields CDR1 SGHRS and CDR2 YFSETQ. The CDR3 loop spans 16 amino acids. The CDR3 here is CASSVPIAGGNNEQFF. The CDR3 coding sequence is TGCGCCAGCAGCGTACCAATAGCGGGGGGTAACAATGAGCAGTTCTTC.

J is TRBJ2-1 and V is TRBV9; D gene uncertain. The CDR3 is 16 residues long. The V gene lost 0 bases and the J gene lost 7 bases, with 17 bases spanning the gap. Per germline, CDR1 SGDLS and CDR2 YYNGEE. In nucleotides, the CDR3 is TGTGCCAGCAGCGTAGGAAGTCCGGCCTATAGGAATGAGCAGTTCTTC. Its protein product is CASSVGSPAYRNEQFF. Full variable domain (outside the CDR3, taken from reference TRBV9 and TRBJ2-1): DSGVTQTPKHLITATGQRVTLRCSPRSGDLSVYWYQQSLDQGLQFLIQYYNGEERAKGNILERFSAQQFPDLHSELNLSSLELGDSALYFCASSVGSPAYRNEQFFGPGTRLTVL.